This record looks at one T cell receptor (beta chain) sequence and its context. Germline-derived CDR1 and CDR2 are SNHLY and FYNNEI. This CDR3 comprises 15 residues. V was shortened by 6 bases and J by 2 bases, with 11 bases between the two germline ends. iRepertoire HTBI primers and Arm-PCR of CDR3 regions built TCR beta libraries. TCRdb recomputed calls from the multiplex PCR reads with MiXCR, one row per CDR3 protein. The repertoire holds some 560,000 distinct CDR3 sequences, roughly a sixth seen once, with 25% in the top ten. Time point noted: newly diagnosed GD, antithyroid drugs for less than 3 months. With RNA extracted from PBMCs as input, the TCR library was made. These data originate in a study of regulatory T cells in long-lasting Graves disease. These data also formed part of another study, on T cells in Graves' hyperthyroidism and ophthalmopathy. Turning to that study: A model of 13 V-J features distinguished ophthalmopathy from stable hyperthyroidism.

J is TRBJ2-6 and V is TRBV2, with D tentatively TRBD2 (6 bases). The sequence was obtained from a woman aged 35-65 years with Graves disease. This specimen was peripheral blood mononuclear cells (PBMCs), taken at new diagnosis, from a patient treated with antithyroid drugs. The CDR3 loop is CASRYGEAGANVLTF. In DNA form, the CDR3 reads TGTGCCAGCAGATACGGGGAGGCTGGGGCCAACGTCCTGACTTTC.